The T cell receptor beta chain under discussion was sequenced for a study of blood T cell repertoires in COVID-19 (TCRdb year 2020). Describing the broader study: The collaborator samples originated in the United States, Italy and Spain and spanned the acute and convalescent phases of COVID-19. The material from the prospective study consisted of cDNA or gDNA derived from T cells, B-cell-depleted T cells, or PBMCs. Deeply sampled blood TCRbeta repertoires from subjects exposed to, actively infected with, or recovered from COVID-19 were included in the dataset. The repertoires were released in a freely available public database meant as a resource for research on the immune response to SARS-CoV-2. Samples were obtained from the ongoing ImmuneRACE study (first 160 participants) and from about 1,300 subjects provided by 6 global collaborators. Sample metadata almost always included a de-identified subject ID, COVID-19 status, age in years and sex. Where available, HLA class I and class II types were taken from metadata supplied by the sample provider and were not determined by assay-based typing. Broad study findings and their caveats: The quantity of clinical and demographic metadata differed by source and by participant and was supplied without curation.

V loses 2 bases of germline sequence and J loses 5 bases, and the interval between the two ends is 10 bases. CDR1 and CDR2, looked up from the germline V gene, are SGDLS and YYNGEE. The CDR3, from cysteine to phenylalanine, totals 13 residues. The only DNA kept is the CDR3, 39 bases in frame from the first base. The table lists this clone with a few counts. The antigen it recognizes is unknown. The sample holds no much larger clone one base away, and base qualities are not on file. Collaborating institutions collected whole blood in K2EDTA tubes following their own protocols. Collaborator samples were shipped for TCRbeta analysis as frozen whole blood, isolated PBMCs, or DNA extracted from either sample type. TCRbeta CDR3 regions were amplified from genomic DNA using the immunoSEQ Assay, a bias-controlled multiplex PCR. As for the authors' bioinformatics: Within the assay, amplification of reference gene primers was used to estimate how many nucleated cells each sample contained. Sequence reads were collapsed and filtered to measure the absolute abundance of every unique TCRbeta CDR3 rearrangement. For each sample, productive Simpson clonality was calculated as the square root of Simpson's diversity index across productive rearrangements. TCRdb obtained this table from immuneACCESS and retained in-frame rearrangements with V and J assigned. These tables miss some clones; where compared with another copy, unresolved V genes account for less than half of the shortfall, and the remainder is unexplained. D and trimming come from the DNA, and the V and J calls and clone size come from that table. A total of some 290,000 clones appear in this sample, 81% of them only once. Of the sample, over 2.5% is held by the ten largest clones.

The sequencing input was peripheral blood. The chain joins TRBV9 to TRBJ1-2; the D gene lacks a confident call. This receptor was taken from a woman aged 55-75 years with active or convalescent COVID-19. Here is the DNA: TGTGCCAGCAGCGTTGGCAGTTCGTATGGCTACACCTTC. Translation gives CASSVGSSYGYTF. Extended through the reference TRBV9 and TRBJ1-2 proteins, this CDR3 yields the full variable domain: DSGVTQTPKHLITATGQRVTLRCSPRSGDLSVYWYQQSLDQGLQFLIQYYNGEERAKGNILERFSAQQFPDLHSELNLSSLELGDSALYFCASSVGSSYGYTFGSGTRLTVV.